This entry lists 24 T cell receptor beta chains sequenced from one sample in a study of CD8+ T cells in alopecia areata (dated by TCRdb to 2016 to 2018). The intended sense of this specimen's treatment or condition label: oral pan-JAK inhibitor, 5-10 mg twice daily. The protocol used for the library was the immunoSEQ multiplex PCR assay. RNA was extracted from all samples and reverse transcribed into cDNA, which served as template for TCR sequencing. TCRdb stores this immuneACCESS table with in-frame sequences only. Part of the clones is absent; in the studies checked, under half of the shortfall reflects unresolved V genes, and no reason is known for the rest. The sample table shows 75,000 to 100,000 clones, and about two thirds are seen once. Roughly a sixth of the sample is in the top ten clones. The material sequenced was CD8+ T cells sorted from blood, taken between weeks 43 and 45, from a patient treated with tofacitinib. The origin of the receptors is a human donor with alopecia areata.

The table lists this clone with a few counts. The V gene is TRBV19, the J gene TRBJ1-2, with a tentative D call TRBD1 (5 bases). The germline CDR1 and CDR2 sequences are LNHDA and SQIVND (reference sequence). V dropped 2 bases and J dropped 6 bases, with 16 bases sitting between them. This CDR3 is built from 15 residues. The CDR3 loop reads CASSIITGSKNGYTF. For the CDR3, the DNA is TGTGCCAGTAGTATAATTACAGGCAGCAAGAATGGCTACACCTTC.

CDR3 protein: CASSYSRTLEGYTF. The CDR3 bases are TGTGCCAGCAGTTACTCGAGGACCCTGGAGGGCTACACCTTC. The rearrangement uses TRBV6-6 and TRBJ1-2; D ambiguous. The CDR3 consists of 14 residues. CDR1 and CDR2 (germline): MNHNY, SVGAGI (reference sequence). Trimming took off 0 bases at V and 8 bases at J, with 13 bases between the two ends.

The chain has TRBV5-5 and TRBJ2-3; D gene ambiguous. V shed 0 bases and J shed 2 bases, with 13 bases lying between them. The CDR3 length is 16 residues. Germline V lookup: CDR1 SGHKS, CDR2 YYEKEE (reference sequence). The CDR3 bases are TGTGCCAGCAGCTTGGGACTCGGACCCATCACAGATACGCAGTATTTT. Protein: CASSLGLGPITDTQYF.

This sequence joins TRBV20-1 and TRBJ1-1, with TRBD1 identical over 7 bases. CDR3 length: 10 residues. V gave up 7 bases and J gave up 8 bases; unmatched junction bases: 4. Germline V gives CDR1 DFQATT, CDR2 SNEGSKA (reference sequence). For the CDR3, the DNA is TGCAGTGTGTACAGGGGCGAAGCTTTCTTT. Translated, it gives CSVYRGEAFF.

The rearrangement uses TRBV9 and TRBJ1-1; 10 bases are shared with TRBD1. CDR3 size: 16 residues. CDR1 SGDLS and CDR2 YYNGEE come from the germline V gene. J was trimmed by 4 bases and V by 1 base; bases with no gene match: 7. As DNA, the CDR3 is TGTGCCAGCAGCGTATCCGGGACAGGGGCCGGCACTGAAGCTTTCTTT. It translates to CASSVSGTGAGTEAFF.

The chain couples TRBV5-6 to TRBJ2-5; 8 positions match TRBD1. Trimming took 3 bases from V and 9 from J; bases not matched to a gene: 7. The CDR3 is 13 amino acids. Per the germline V gene, CDR1 is SGHDT and CDR2 is YYEEEE. This chain's CDR3 is CASSYGQGRAQYF. CDR3 sequence (DNA): TGTGCCAGCAGCTACGGACAGGGTAGGGCCCAGTACTTC.

In this sample, this clone turned up a few times. The J gene is TRBJ1-1, the V gene TRBV10-2; D gene uncertain. Germline V gene lookup returns CDR1 WSHSY and CDR2 SAAADI. Trimming removed 2 bases from V and 3 bases from J, with 13 bases in between. The CDR3 consists of 15 residues. The CDR3 protein is CASSELILRDTEAFF. DNA of the CDR3: TGCGCCAGCAGTGAGCTCATCCTGAGGGACACTGAAGCTTTCTTT.

The chain joins TRBV7-2 to TRBJ1-1; D may be TRBD1 (5 bases). V was shortened by 1 base and J by 5 bases, with 14 bases between the two germline ends. CDR1 is SGHTA and CDR2 is FQGNSA in the germline V gene. The CDR3 consists of 15 residues. CDR3 in amino acids: CASSLVPLEGTEAFF. The CDR3 DNA is TGTGCCAGCAGCTTAGTCCCACTGGAGGGGACTGAAGCTTTCTTT.

Regarding this clone: This sample includes further DNA sequences coding for the same CDR3. The CDR3 coding sequence is TGTGCCAGTAGTTTACGTAGCAATCAGCCCCAGCATTTT. This sequence encodes CASSLRSNQPQHF. This sequence joins TRBV19 and TRBJ1-5; D gene unclear. This CDR3 is 13 amino acids long. Germline assignment: CDR1 LNHDA and CDR2 SQIVND (reference sequence). V was pared by 5 bases and J by 0 bases, with 5 bases between.

V gene TRBV11-2 combines with J gene TRBJ2-5; possible D gene TRBD1, 6 bases. There are 18 residues in the CDR3. V was clipped by 1 base and J by 3 bases, with 21 bases between them. Germline V gives CDR1 SGHAT, CDR2 FQNNGV. The CDR3 sequence: CASSLVRSELEGEETQYF. Here the CDR3 DNA reads TGTGCCAGCAGCTTAGTTCGGTCCGAACTAGAGGGGGAAGAGACCCAGTACTTC.

V is TRBV2 and J is TRBJ1-6; TRBD1 agrees at 7 bases. The germline CDR1 and CDR2 sequences are SNHLY and FYNNEI. The CDR3 is 15 amino acids. Trimming cost V 3 bases and J 14 bases; bases outside gene matches: 13. The CDR3 spells CASSDFRGAARALHF. In DNA form, the CDR3 reads TGTGCCAGCAGTGACTTCAGGGGGGCCGCCAGGGCCCTCCACTTT.

In its sample, this clone was seen a few times. The CDR3 here is CASSYLETQYF. DNA of the CDR3: TGTGCCAGCAGTTACCTAGAGACCCAGTACTTC. V and J are TRBV6-6 and TRBJ2-5, with D unclear. The germline CDR1 and CDR2 sequences are MNHNY and SVGAGI (reference sequence). CDR3 length: 11 amino acids. Trimming cost V 2 bases and J 4 bases, with 2 bases left between them.

This clone has just one count. This chain connects TRBV7-3 to TRBJ1-1; tentatively, D is TRBD1 (5 bases). Trimming took off 5 bases at V and 1 base at J, with 11 bases between the two ends. This CDR3 region has 14 residues. Germline V CDR1 and CDR2: SGHTA, FQGTGA. CDR3 region: CASSPRGGNTEAFF. The CDR3 nucleotides read TGTGCCAGCAGCCCGAGGGGAGGGAACACTGAAGCTTTCTTT.

The table lists this clone with a few counts. The chain recombines TRBV6-1 with TRBJ1-5, with unresolved D. The CDR3 is 15 residues long. Germline V lookup: CDR1 MNHNS, CDR2 SASEGT. Trimming removed 3 bases from V and 0 bases from J, with 9 bases in between. The CDR3 protein is CASSDLATSNQPQHF. The CDR3 nucleotides are TGTGCCAGCAGTGATCTGGCCACTAGCAATCAGCCCCAGCATTTT.

The gene calls are TRBV27 and TRBJ2-1; D unclear. Germline CDR1 reads MNHEY; CDR2 reads SMNVEV (reference sequence). CDR3 length: 14 residues. V gave up 5 bases and J gave up 4 bases, with 12 bases separating them. The CDR3 DNA reads as TGTGCCAGCAGTCCATTTGATTTTTACAATGAGCAGTTCTTC. Its translation: CASSPFDFYNEQFF.

This clone was counted a few times. The chain joins TRBV18 to TRBJ2-1; 7 bases align to TRBD1. Looked up from germline, CDR1 is KGHSH and CDR2 is LQKENI. Trimming removed 6 bases from V and 3 bases from J; junction bases left unmatched: 8. This CDR3 has 15 amino acids. CDR3 amino acids: CASSQGQEGYNEQFF. DNA of the CDR3: TGTGCCAGCTCTCAAGGACAGGAAGGCTACAATGAGCAGTTCTTC.

The chain uses TRBV13 and TRBJ2-7; maybe TRBD2 (5 bases). Germline CDR1 PRHDT, CDR2 FYEKMQ (reference sequence). Trimming left V 2 bases short and J 0 bases short, with 11 bases between. This CDR3 is 15 amino acids long. Here the CDR3 reads CASSLSRGNSYEQYF. In DNA form, the CDR3 reads TGTGCCAGCAGCTTATCAAGAGGGAACTCCTACGAGCAGTACTTC.

The chain joins TRBV30 to TRBJ2-3; D is ambiguous. Between the trimmed V and J ends, which lost 1 base and 12 bases, there was a span of 8 bases. This CDR3 region has 10 residues. CDR1 and CDR2 from the germline V gene are GTSNPN and SVGIG (reference sequence). The CDR3 reads CAWSAPPQYF. DNA for the CDR3: TGTGCCTGGAGTGCACCCCCACAGTATTTT.

The V gene is TRBV14, the J gene TRBJ2-1, with no clear D. The CDR3 is made up of 14 amino acids. Germline V CDR1 and CDR2: SGHDN, FVKESK. V was pared by 1 base and J by 12 bases, with 16 bases between. The CDR3: CASSQGKIVRGQFF. The DNA for the CDR3 is TGTGCCAGCAGCCAAGGAAAGATCGTTCGAGGGCAGTTCTTC.

This chain joins TRBV29-1 and TRBJ1-2, with 7 positions matching TRBD1. After removal of 5 bases from V and 4 bases from J, the junction contained 4 bases not matched to a gene. CDR1 is SQVTM and CDR2 is ANQGSEA in the germline V gene. This CDR3 spans 12 amino acids. CDR3 loop: CSVTQGSYGYTF. The CDR3 DNA reads TGCAGCGTTACACAGGGGAGCTATGGCTACACCTTC.

This clone was recorded a few times. V usage is TRBV5-1 and J usage is TRBJ2-3; D ambiguous. Trimming stripped 4 bases from V and 2 bases from J, with 11 bases between. Germline assignment: CDR1 SGHRS and CDR2 YFSETQ. The CDR3 extends over 14 amino acids. The CDR3: CASSVDRFTDTQYF. The CDR3 DNA reads TGCGCCAGCAGCGTGGACCGGTTCACAGATACGCAGTATTTT.

The table lists this clone with a count of one. The chain combines TRBV15 with TRBJ1-4; D is possibly TRBD1 (5 bases). This CDR3 spans 16 amino acids. Germline lookup yields CDR1 LNHNV and CDR2 YYDKDF (reference sequence). V gave up 2 bases and J gave up 4 bases, with 14 bases separating them. CDR3 in amino acids: CATSRSLDRLNEKLFF. The CDR3 DNA reads TGTGCCACCAGCAGATCCTTAGACAGACTTAATGAAAAACTGTTTTTT.

The V gene is TRBV4-1, the J gene TRBJ1-2; 10 bases are a match to TRBD1. The CDR3 runs to 16 residues. V lost 0 bases, J lost 2 bases, and 3 bases stayed unmatched. Germline-derived CDR1 and CDR2 are MGHRA and YSYEKL. CDR3 in amino acids: CASSQEPGQGNYGYTF. The CDR3 DNA is TGCGCCAGCAGCCAAGAACCGGGACAGGGGAACTATGGCTACACCTTC.

The chain employs TRBV14 and TRBJ2-7; the D is unclear. This CDR3 contains 14 residues. Germline V gene lookup returns CDR1 SGHDN and CDR2 FVKESK. Trimming cost V 0 bases and J 2 bases, with 8 bases left between them. This chain's CDR3 is CASSQDSQTYEQYF. The CDR3 DNA reads TGTGCCAGCAGCCAAGACAGCCAGACCTACGAGCAGTACTTC.